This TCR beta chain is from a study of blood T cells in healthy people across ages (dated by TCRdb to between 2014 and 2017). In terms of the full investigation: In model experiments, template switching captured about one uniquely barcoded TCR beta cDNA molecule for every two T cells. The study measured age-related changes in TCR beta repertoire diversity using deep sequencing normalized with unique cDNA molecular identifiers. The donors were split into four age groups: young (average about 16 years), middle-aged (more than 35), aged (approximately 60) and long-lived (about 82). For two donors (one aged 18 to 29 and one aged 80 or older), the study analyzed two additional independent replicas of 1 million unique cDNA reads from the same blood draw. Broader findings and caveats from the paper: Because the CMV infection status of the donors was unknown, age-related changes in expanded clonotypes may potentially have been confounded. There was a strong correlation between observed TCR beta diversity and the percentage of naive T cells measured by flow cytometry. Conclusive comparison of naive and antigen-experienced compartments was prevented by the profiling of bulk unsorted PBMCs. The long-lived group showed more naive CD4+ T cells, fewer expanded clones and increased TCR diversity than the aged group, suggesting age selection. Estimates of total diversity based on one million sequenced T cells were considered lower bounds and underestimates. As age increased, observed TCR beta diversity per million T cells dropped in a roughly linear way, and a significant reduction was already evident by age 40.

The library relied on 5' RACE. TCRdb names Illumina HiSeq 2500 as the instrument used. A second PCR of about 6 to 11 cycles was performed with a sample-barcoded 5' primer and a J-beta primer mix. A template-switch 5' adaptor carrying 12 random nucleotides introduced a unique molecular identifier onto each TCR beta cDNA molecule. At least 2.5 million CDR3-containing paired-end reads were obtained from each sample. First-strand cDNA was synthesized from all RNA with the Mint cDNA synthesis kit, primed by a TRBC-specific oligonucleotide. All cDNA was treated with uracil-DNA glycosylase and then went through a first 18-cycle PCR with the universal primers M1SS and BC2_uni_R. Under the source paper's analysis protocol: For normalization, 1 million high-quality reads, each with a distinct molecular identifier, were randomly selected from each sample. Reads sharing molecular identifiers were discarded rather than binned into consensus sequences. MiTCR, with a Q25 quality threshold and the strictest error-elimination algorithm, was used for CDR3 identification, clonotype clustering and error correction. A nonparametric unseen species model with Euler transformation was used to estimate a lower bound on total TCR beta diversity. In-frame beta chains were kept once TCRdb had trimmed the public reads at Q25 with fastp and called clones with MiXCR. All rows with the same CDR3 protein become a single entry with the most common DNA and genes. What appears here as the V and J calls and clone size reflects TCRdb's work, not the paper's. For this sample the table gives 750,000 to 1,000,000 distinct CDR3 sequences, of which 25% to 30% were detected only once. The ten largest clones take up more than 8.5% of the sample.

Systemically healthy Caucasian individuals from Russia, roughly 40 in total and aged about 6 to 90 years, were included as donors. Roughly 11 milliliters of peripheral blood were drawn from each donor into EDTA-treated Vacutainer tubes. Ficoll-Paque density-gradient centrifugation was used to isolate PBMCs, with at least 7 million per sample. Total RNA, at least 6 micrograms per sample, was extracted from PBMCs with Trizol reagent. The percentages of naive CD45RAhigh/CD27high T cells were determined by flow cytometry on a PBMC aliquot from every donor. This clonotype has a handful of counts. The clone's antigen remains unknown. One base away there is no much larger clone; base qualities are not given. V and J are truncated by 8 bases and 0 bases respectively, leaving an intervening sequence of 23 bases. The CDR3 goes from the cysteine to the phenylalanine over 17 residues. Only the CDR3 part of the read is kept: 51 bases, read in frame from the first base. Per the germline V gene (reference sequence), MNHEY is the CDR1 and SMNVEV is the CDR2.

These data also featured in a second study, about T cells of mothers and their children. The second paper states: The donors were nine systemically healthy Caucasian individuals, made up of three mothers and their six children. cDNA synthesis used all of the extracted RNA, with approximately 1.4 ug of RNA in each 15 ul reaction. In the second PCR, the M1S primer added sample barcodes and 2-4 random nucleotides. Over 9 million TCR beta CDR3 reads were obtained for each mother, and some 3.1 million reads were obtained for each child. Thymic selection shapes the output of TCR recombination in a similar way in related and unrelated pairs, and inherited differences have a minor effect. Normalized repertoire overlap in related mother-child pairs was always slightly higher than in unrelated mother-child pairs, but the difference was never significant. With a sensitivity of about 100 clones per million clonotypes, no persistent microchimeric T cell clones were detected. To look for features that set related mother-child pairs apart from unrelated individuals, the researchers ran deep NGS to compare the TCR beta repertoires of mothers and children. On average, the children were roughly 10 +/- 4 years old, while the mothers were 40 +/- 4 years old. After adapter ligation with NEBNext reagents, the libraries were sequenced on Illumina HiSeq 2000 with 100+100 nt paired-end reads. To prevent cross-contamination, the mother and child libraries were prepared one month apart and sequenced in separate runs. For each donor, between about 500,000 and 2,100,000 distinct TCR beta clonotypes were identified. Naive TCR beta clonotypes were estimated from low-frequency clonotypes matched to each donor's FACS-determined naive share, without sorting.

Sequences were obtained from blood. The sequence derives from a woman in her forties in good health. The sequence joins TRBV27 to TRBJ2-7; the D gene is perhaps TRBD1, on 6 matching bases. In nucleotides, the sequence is TGTGCCAGCCTCCCGAGGGGGATGGGGAAAAGCTCCTACGAGCAGTACTTC. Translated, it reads CASLPRGMGKSSYEQYF.